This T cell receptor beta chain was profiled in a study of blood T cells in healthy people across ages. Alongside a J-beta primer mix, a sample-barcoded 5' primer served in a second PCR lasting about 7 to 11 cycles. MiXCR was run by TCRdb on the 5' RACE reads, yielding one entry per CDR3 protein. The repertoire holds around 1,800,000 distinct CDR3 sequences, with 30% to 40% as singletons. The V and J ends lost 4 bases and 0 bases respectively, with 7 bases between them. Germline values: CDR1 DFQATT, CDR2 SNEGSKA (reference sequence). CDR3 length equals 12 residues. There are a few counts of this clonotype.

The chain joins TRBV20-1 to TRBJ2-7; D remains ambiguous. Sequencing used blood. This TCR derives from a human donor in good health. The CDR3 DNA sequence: TGCAGTGCTACAAGGCTCTCCTACGAGCAGTACTTC. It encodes CSATRLSYEQYF.